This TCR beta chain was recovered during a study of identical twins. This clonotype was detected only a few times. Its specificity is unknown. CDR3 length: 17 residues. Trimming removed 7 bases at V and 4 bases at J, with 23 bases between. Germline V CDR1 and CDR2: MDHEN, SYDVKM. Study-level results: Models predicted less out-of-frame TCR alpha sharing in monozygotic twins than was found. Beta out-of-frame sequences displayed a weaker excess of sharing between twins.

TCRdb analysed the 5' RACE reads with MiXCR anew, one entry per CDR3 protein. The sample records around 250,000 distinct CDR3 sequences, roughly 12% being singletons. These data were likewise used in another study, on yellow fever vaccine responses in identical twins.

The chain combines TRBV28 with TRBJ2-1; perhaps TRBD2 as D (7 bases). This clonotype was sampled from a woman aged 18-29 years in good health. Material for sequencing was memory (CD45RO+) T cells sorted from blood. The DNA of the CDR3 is TGTGCCAGCACGAATGGGGGGGGGCACAACCGTTACAATGAGCAGTTCTTC. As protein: CASTNGGGHNRYNEQFF.